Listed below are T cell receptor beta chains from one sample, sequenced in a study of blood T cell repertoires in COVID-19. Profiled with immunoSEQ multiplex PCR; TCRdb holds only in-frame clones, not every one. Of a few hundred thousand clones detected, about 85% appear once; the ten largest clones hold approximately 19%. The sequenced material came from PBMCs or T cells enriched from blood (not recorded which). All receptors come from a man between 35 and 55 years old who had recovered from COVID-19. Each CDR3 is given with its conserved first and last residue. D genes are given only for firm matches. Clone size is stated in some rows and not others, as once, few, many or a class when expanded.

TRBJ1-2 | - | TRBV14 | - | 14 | CASSSYPEGGGYTF | TGTGCCAGCAGCTCCTACCCGGAGGGCGGTGGCTACACCTTC
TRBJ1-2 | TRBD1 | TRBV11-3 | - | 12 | CASSRTGTGYTF | TGTGCCAGCAGCCGGACAGGGACTGGCTACACCTTC
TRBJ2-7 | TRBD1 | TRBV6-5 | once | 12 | CASSLGQGLQYF | TGTGCCAGCAGTTTGGGACAGGGACTGCAGTACTTC
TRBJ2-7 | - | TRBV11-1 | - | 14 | CASGPGRGLEEQYF | TGTGCCAGCGGACCGGGACGGGGACTGGAGGAGCAGTACTTC
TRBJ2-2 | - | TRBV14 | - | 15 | CASRPRGRHTGELFF | TGTGCCAGCAGGCCTCGGGGGAGGCACACCGGGGAGCTGTTTTTT
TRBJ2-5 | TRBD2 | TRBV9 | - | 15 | CASSPGLAGVETQYF | TGTGCCAGCAGTCCGGGACTAGCGGGAGTAGAGACCCAGTACTTC
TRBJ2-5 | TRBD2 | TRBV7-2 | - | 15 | CASSFTSGARETQYF | TGTGCCAGCAGCTTCACTAGCGGGGCCAGAGAGACCCAGTACTTC
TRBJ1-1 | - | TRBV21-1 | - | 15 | CASSTSDRAVTEAFF | TGTGCCAGCAGCACCTCGGACAGGGCGGTCACTGAAGCTTTCTTT
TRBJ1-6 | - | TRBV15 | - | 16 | CATSSRQVRGDSPLHF | TGTGCCACCAGCTCCCGACAGGTGCGGGGGGATTCACCCCTCCACTTT
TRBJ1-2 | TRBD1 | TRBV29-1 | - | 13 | CSVGTGNVYGYTF | TGCAGCGTGGGGACAGGGAACGTCTATGGCTACACCTTC
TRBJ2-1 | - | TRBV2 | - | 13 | CASSPESGNEQFF | TGTGCCAGCAGTCCCGAGTCGGGTAATGAGCAGTTCTTC
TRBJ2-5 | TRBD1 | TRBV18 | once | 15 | CASSLGTGAQETQYF | TGTGCCAGCTCCTTAGGGACAGGAGCACAAGAGACCCAGTACTTC
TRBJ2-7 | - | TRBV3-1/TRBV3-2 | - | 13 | CASRKGSSYEQYF | TGTGCCAGCAGAAAGGGGTCCTCCTACGAGCAGTACTTC
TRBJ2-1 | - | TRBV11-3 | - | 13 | CASSLVQYNEQFF | TGTGCCAGCAGCTTGGTACAGTACAATGAGCAGTTCTTC
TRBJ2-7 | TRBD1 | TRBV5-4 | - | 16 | CASSLGRQGSSYEQYF | TGTGCCAGCAGCTTGGGGAGACAGGGATCCTCCTACGAGCAGTACTTC
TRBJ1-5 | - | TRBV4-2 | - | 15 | CASSQAGGRNQPQHF | TGTGCCAGCAGCCAGGCAGGAGGTCGCAATCAGCCCCAGCATTTT
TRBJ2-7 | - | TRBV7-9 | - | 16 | CASSSRGDGPAGEQYF | TGTGCCAGCAGCTCCCGCGGTGATGGACCCGCGGGCGAGCAGTACTTC
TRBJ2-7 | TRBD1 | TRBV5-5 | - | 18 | CASSIGLTTGGPGYEQYF | TGTGCCAGCAGCATAGGGCTAACTACAGGGGGTCCGGGCTACGAGCAGTACTTC
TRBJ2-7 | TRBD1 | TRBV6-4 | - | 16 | CASSDSISGTAYEQYF | TGTGCCAGCAGTGACTCGATCAGTGGGACAGCTTACGAGCAGTACTTC
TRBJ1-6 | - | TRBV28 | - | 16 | CASTSGESSYNSPLHF | TGTGCCAGCACTTCCGGTGAGAGCTCCTATAATTCACCCCTCCACTTT
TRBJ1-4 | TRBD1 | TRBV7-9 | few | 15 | CASSSAGQGPEKLFF | TGTGCCAGCAGCTCCGCGGGACAGGGACCTGAAAAACTGTTTTTT
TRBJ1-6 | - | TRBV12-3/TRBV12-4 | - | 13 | CASRPGGISPLHF | TGTGCCAGCAGGCCGGGGGGTATTTCACCCCTCCACTTT
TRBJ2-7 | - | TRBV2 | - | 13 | CASRPSGSYEQYF | TGTGCCAGCAGACCCAGCGGTTCCTACGAGCAGTACTTC
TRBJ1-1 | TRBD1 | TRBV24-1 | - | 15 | CATSDTRDSNPEAFF | TGTGCCACCAGTGACACCCGGGACAGTAATCCTGAAGCTTTCTTT
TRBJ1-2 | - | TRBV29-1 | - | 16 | CSVELRRAGVFYGYTF | TGCAGCGTTGAACTCAGGCGGGCAGGGGTCTTCTATGGCTACACCTTC
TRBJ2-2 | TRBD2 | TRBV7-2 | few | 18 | CASSSIPLLAGGTGELFF | TGTGCCAGCAGCTCGATCCCTCTCCTAGCGGGAGGGACCGGGGAGCTGTTTTTT
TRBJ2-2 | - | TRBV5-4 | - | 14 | CASSAGLSTGELFF | TGTGCCAGCAGCGCGGGGTTGAGCACCGGGGAGCTGTTTTTT
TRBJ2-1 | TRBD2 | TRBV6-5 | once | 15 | CASTAGTSGNNEQFF | TGTGCCAGCACCGCCGGGACTAGCGGCAACAATGAGCAGTTCTTC
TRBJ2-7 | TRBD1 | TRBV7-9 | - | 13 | CASLGQGGYEQYF | TGTGCCAGCCTGGGACAGGGGGGTTACGAGCAGTACTTC
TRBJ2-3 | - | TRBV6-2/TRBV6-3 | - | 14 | CASSIAGAIDTQYF | TGTGCCAGCAGTATCGCGGGGGCTATAGATACGCAGTATTTT
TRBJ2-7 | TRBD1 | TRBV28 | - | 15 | CASSLASGGPGEQYF | TGTGCCAGCAGTTTAGCGTCAGGGGGTCCGGGGGAGCAGTACTTC
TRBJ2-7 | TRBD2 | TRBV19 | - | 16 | CASSPRGGAVSYEQYF | TGTGCCAGTAGTCCCCGGGGGGGGGCCGTCTCCTACGAGCAGTACTTC
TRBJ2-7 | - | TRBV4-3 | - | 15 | CASSQEMDSSYEQYF | TGCGCCAGCAGCCAAGAGATGGACAGCTCCTACGAGCAGTACTTC
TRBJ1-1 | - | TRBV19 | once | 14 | CASSIAGLNTEAFF | TGTGCCAGTAGTATCGCGGGTCTTAACACTGAAGCTTTCTTT
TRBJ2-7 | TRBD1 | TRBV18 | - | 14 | CASSPGTGSYEQYF | TGTGCCAGCTCACCAGGGACAGGGTCCTACGAGCAGTACTTC
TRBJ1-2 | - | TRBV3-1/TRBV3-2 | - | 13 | CASSQDPRLGYTF | TGTGCCAGCAGCCAAGATCCTCGCCTAGGCTACACCTTC
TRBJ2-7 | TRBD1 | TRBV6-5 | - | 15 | CASRRQGSSSYEQYF | TGTGCCAGCAGACGACAGGGGTCCTCCTCCTACGAGCAGTACTTC
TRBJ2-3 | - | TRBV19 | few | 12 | CASSRRSDTQYF | TGTGCCAGTAGTCGGAGGTCAGATACGCAGTATTTT
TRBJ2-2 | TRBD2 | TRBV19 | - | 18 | CASSPGLAGVLSAGELFF | TGTGCCAGTAGCCCGGGACTAGCGGGAGTTCTCAGCGCCGGGGAGCTGTTTTTT
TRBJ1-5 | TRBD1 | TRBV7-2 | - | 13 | CASSDRGNQPQHF | TGTGCCAGCAGCGACAGGGGCAATCAGCCCCAGCATTTT
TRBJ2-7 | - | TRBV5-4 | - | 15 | CASSPGGSSSYEQYF | TGTGCCAGCAGCCCAGGGGGGTCTAGCTCCTACGAGCAGTACTTC
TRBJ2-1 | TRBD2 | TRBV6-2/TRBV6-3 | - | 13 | CASSLGLVNEQFF | TGTGCCAGCAGCTTGGGACTAGTCAATGAGCAGTTCTTC